This T cell receptor (beta chain) was sequenced during a study of cytomegalovirus exposure and HLA in healthy donors. On the study more broadly: An earlier analysis found fewer than 140 million unique TCR beta sequences from roughly 170 million T cells. Study-level results: Some highly shared sequence variants likely arose as a pipeline artifact.

Trimming shortened V by 7 bases and J by 0 bases, and 10 bases separated the two germline ends. CDR3 size: 15 residues. In germline, CDR1 is MNHNS, CDR2 SASEGT. Remarks on this clone: What it recognizes is unknown.

The primer mix had 60 Vbeta and 13 Jbeta primers. Generated by immunoSEQ multiplex PCR, the TCRdb table keeps only in-frame clones and is missing some. The data show approximately 81,000 clones, over 70% seen once. The source of this sequence is a man aged 35-49 years in good health and CMV-seropositive. Specimen: PBMCs. The V and J genes are TRBV6-1 and TRBJ2-6, with D possibly being TRBD2 (5 bases). CDR3 residues: CASNAGHSGANVLTF. The DNA of the CDR3 is TGTGCCAGCAATGCGGGTCACTCTGGGGCCAACGTCCTGACTTTC.